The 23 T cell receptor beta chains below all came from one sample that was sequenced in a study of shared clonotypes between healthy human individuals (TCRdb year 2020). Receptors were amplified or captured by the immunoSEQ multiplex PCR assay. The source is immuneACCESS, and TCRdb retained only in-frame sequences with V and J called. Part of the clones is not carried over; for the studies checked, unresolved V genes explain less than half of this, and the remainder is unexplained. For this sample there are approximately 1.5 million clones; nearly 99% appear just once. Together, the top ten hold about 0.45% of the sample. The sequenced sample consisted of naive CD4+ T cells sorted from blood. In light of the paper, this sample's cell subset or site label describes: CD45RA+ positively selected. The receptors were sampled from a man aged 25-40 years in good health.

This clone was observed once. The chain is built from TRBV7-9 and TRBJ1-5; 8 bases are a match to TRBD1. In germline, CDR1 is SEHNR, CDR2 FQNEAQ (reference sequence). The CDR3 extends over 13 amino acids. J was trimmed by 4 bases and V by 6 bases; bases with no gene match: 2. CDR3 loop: CASRGTGNQPQHF. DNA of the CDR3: TGTGCCAGCAGAGGGACAGGTAATCAGCCCCAGCATTTT.

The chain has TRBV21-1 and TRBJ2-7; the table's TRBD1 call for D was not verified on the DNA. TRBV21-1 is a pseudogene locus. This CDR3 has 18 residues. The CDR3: CASSRTLNKQGAFSEQYF. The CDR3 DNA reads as TGTGCCAGCAGCCGAACCCTTAATAAACAGGGGGCTTTTTCCGAGCAGTACTTC.

CDR3 amino acids: CASTTGTGANVLTF. The CDR3 DNA sequence: TGTGCCAGCACAACAGGGACTGGGGCCAACGTCCTGACTTTC. V is TRBV18 and J is TRBJ2-6, with a possible D match to TRBD1 (6 bases). This CDR3 has 14 residues. V lost 8 bases, J lost 2 bases, and 10 bases lay in between. Germline CDR1 KGHSH, CDR2 LQKENI.

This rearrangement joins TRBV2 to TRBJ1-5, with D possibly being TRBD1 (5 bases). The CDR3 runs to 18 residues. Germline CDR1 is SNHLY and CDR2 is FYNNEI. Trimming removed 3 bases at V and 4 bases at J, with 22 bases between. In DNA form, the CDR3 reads TGTGCCAGCAGTGACGGGCAGCTCAGCGGGGGGAGTAATCAGCCCCAGCATTTT. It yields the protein CASSDGQLSGGSNQPQHF.

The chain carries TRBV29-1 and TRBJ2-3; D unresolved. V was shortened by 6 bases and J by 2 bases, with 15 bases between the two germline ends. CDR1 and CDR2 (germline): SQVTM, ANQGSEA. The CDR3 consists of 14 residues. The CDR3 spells CSVGHLYHTDTQYF. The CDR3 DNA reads TGCAGCGTCGGCCACTTATACCACACAGATACGCAGTATTTT.

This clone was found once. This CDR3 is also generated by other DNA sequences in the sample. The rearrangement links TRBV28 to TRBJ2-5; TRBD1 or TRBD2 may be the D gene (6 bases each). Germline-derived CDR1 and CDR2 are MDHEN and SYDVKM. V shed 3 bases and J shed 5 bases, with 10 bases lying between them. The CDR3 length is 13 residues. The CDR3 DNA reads TGTGCCAGCAGTTTCGGGGGCCAGGAGACCCAGTACTTC. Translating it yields CASSFGGQETQYF. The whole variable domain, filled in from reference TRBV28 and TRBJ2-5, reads DVKVTQSSRYLVKRTGEKVFLECVQDMDHENMFWYRQDPGLGLRLIYFSYDVKMKEKGDIPEGYSVSREKKERFSLILESASTNQTSMYLCASSFGGQETQYFGPGTRLLVL.

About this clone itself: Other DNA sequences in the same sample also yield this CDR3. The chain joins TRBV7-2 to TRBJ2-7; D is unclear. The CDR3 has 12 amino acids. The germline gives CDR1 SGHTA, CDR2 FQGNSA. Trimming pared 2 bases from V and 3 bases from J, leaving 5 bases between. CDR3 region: CASSLLGYEQYF. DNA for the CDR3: TGTGCCAGCAGCTTACTCGGCTACGAGCAGTACTTC.

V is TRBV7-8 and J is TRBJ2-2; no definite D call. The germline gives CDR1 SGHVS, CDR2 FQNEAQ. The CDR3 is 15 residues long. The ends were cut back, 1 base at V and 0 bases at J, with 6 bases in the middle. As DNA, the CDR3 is TGTGCCAGCAGCTTAGAGACCGCGAACACCGGGGAGCTGTTTTTT. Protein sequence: CASSLETANTGELFF.

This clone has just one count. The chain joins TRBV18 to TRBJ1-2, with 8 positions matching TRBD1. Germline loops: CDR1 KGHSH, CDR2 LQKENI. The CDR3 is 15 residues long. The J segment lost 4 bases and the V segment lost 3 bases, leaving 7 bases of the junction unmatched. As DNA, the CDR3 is TGTGCCAGCTCACCGGGGTCAGGGGGCAGCTATGGCTACACCTTC. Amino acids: CASSPGSGGSYGYTF.

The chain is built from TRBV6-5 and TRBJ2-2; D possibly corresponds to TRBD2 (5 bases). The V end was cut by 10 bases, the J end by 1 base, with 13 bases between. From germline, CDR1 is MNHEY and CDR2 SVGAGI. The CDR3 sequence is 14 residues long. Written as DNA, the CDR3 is TGTGCCATCGGCCCGCGGGTGAACACCGGGGAGCTGTTTTTT. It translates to CAIGPRVNTGELFF.

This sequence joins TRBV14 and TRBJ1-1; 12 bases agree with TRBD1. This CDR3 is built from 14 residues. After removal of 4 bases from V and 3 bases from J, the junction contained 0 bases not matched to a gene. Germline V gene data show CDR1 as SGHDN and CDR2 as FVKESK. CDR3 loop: CASSRDRGHTEAFF. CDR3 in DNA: TGTGCCAGCAGCCGGGACAGGGGGCACACTGAAGCTTTCTTT. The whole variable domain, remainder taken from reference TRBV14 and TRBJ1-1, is EAGVTQFPSHSVIEKGQTVTLRCDPISGHDNLYWYRRVMGKEIKFLLHFVKESKQDESGMPNNRFLAERTGGTYSTLKVQPAELEDSGVYFCASSRDRGHTEAFFGQGTRLTVV.

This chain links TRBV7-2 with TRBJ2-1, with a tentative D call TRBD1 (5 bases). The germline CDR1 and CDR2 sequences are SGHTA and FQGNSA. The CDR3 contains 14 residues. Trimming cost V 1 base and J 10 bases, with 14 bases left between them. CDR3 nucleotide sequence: TGTGCCAGCAGCTTAGTAGAGTGGGCAGGGGAGCAGTTCTTC. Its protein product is CASSLVEWAGEQFF.

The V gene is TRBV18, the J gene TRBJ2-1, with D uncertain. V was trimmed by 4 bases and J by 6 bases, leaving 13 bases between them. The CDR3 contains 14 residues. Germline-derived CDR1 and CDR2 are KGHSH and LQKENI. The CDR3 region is CASSREENSNEQFF. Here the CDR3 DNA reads TGTGCCAGCTCACGAGAGGAAAATAGCAATGAGCAGTTCTTC.

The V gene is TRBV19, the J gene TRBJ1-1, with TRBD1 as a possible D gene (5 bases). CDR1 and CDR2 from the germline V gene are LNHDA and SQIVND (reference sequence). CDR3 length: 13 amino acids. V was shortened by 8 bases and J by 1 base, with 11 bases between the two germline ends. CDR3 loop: CASVDRPNTEAFF. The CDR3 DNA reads TGTGCCAGTGTAGACAGACCGAACACTGAAGCTTTCTTT.

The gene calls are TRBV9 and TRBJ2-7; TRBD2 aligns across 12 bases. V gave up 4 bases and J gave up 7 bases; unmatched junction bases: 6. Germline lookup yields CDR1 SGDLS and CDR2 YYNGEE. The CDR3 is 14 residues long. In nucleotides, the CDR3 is TGTGCCAGCAGCACCGCCGGGACTAGCGGGGAGCAGTACTTC. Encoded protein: CASSTAGTSGEQYF. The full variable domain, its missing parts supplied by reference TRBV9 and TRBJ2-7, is DSGVTQTPKHLITATGQRVTLRCSPRSGDLSVYWYQQSLDQGLQFLIQYYNGEERAKGNILERFSAQQFPDLHSELNLSSLELGDSALYFCASSTAGTSGEQYFGPGTRLTVT.

CDR3 coding DNA: TGTGCCAGCAGCGTAGAGGTAGGACTAGACTACAATGAGCAGTTCTTC. Amino acid sequence: CASSVEVGLDYNEQFF. J is TRBJ2-1 and V is TRBV9; 7 nucleotides line up with TRBD2. Germline CDR1 and CDR2: SGDLS and YYNGEE. CDR3 length: 16 amino acids. The V and J ends lost 0 bases and 3 bases, in that order; junction bases with no gene match: 6.

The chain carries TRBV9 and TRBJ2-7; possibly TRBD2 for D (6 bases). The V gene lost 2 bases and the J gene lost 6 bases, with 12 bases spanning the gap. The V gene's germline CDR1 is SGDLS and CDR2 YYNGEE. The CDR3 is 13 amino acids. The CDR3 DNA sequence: TGTGCCAGCAGCGTGGGACTTTCCGCCGAGCAGTACTTC. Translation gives CASSVGLSAEQYF.

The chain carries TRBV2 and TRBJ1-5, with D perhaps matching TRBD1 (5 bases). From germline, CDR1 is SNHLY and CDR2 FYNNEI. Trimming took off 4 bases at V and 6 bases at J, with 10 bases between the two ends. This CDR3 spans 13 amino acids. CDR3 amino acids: CASSGAGFQPQHF. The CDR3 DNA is TGTGCCAGCAGTGGGGCAGGGTTTCAGCCCCAGCATTTT.

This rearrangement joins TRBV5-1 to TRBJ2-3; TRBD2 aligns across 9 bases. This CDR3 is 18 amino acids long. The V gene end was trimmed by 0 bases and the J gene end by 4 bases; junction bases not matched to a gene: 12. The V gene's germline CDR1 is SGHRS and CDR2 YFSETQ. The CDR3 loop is CASSLAASGMIGADTQYF. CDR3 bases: TGCGCCAGCAGCTTGGCGGCTAGCGGGATGATAGGAGCAGATACGCAGTATTTT.

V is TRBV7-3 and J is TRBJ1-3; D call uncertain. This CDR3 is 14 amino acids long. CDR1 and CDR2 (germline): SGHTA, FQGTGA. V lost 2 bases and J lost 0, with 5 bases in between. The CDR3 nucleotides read TGTGCCAGCAGCTTAGGGAGCTCTGGAAACACCATATATTTT. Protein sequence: CASSLGSSGNTIYF.

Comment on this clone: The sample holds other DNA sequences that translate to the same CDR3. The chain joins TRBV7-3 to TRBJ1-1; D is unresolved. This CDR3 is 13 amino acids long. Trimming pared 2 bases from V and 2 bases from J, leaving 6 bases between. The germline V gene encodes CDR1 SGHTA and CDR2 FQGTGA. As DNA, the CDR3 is TGTGCCAGCAGCTTAGGCAGTAACACTGAAGCTTTCTTT. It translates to CASSLGSNTEAFF.

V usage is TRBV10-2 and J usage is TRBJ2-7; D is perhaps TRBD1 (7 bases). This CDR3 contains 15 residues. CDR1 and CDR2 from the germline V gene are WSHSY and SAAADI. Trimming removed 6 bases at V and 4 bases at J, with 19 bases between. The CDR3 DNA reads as TGCGCCAGCAGGGGGGGACAGCCGAACGTTTACGAGCAGTACTTC. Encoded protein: CASRGGQPNVYEQYF.

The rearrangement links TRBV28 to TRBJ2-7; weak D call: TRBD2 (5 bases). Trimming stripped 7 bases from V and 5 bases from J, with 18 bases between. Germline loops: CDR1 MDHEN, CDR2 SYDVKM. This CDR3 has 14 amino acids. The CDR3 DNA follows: TGTGCCAGCATCAACACGGGAATTCGTGACGAGCAGTACTTC. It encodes CASINTGIRDEQYF.